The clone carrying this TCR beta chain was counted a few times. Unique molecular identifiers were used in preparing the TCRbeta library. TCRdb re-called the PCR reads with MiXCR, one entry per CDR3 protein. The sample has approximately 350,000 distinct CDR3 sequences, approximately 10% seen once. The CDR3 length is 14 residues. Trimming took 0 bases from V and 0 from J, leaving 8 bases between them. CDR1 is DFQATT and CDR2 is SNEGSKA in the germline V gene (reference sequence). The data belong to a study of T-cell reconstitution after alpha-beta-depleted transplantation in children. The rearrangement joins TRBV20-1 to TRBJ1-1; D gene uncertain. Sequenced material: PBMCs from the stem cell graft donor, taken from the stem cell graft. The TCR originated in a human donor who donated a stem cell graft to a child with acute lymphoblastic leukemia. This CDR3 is CSARDSQLNTEAFF. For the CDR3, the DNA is TGCAGTGCTAGAGATTCCCAACTGAACACTGAAGCTTTCTTT.